Shown below are 27 T cell receptor beta chains from a single sample sequenced in a study of Ad26.COV2.S vaccination and SARS-CoV-2 variants. TCRdb's copy holds only in-frame clones and misses some; the assay was immunoSEQ multiplex PCR. The data hold some 480,000 clones, with about 83% observed a single time. Specified treatment: roughly 18 received Ad26.COV2.S at low or high dose, single or two shots; 5 received placebo; per-sample allocation not given. Sampling happened 63 days after the first vaccine or placebo injection. This material consisted of peripheral blood, taken in a trial of Ad26.COV2.S vaccine versus placebo. All receptors come from a person aged 18-65 years who received the Ad26.COV2.S COVID-19 vaccine or a placebo.

The chain uses TRBV19 and TRBJ2-7; 9 bases are a match to TRBD1. Germline CDR1 LNHDA, CDR2 SQIVND (reference sequence). This CDR3 spans 14 amino acids. After removal of 3 bases from V and 6 bases from J, the junction contained 6 bases not matched to a gene. CDR3 sequence reads: CASSIYRGLGEQYF. The CDR3, as DNA: TGTGCCAGTAGTATCTACAGGGGGCTGGGCGAGCAGTACTTC.

This clone was observed once. The chain combines TRBV19 with TRBJ2-7; possibly TRBD2 for D (6 bases). V was cut by 4 bases and J by 5 bases, with 12 bases left in between. The CDR3 has 13 amino acids. Germline V gene lookup returns CDR1 LNHDA and CDR2 SQIVND (reference sequence). DNA of the CDR3: TGTGCCAGTAGTAAGCGGGCAAGCAACGAGCAGTACTTC. Amino acid sequence: CASSKRASNEQYF.

This chain joins TRBV30 and TRBJ1-2; 8 bases are shared with TRBD1. From germline, CDR1 is GTSNPN and CDR2 SVGIG (reference sequence). This CDR3 has 16 residues. V was pared by 4 bases and J by 4 bases, with 14 bases of the junction left unmatched. CDR3 residues: CAWTGGASSIGYGYTF. The CDR3 region has the DNA TGTGCCTGGACAGGGGGCGCGTCCTCTATTGGCTATGGCTACACCTTC.

This chain uses TRBV4-1 with TRBJ2-5; possibly TRBD1 for D (6 bases). Deletions cut 4 bases from V and 2 bases from J, with 11 bases between. This CDR3 is built from 14 residues. Germline V gene lookup returns CDR1 MGHRA and CDR2 YSYEKL. This CDR3 reads CASSLIQGQETQYF. In DNA, the CDR3 is TGCGCCAGCAGCCTAATACAGGGACAAGAGACCCAGTACTTC.

The gene calls are TRBV11-3 and TRBJ1-5, with D perhaps matching TRBD1 (5 bases). With 5 bases removed from V and 4 bases from J, the gap between germline ends came to 27 bases. Germline assignment: CDR1 SGHNT and CDR2 YENEEA. The CDR3 has 19 amino acids. Written as DNA, the CDR3 is TGTGCCAGCAGCGGCCCCGGGACCCAATTCCAGAAGAAAAATCAGCCCCAGCATTTT. Its translation is CASSGPGTQFQKKNQPQHF.

The CDR3 region is CASSPPGGRGIQYF. Here the CDR3 DNA reads TGTGCCAGCAGCCCCCCGGGCGGCAGGGGCATTCAGTACTTC. The gene calls are TRBV7-2 and TRBJ2-4, with D possibly matching TRBD1 (6 bases). Deletions cut 5 bases from V and 9 bases from J, with 17 bases between. Germline V gene lookup returns CDR1 SGHTA and CDR2 FQGNSA. This CDR3 has 14 amino acids.

The chain combines TRBV2 with TRBJ2-2, with D perhaps being TRBD1 or TRBD2 (5 bases each). V was trimmed by 2 bases and J by 5 bases, leaving 12 bases between them. The CDR3 sequence is 15 residues long. CDR1 SNHLY and CDR2 FYNNEI come from the germline V gene. CDR3 in amino acids: CASSEREGRTGELFF. The DNA for the CDR3 is TGTGCCAGCAGTGAACGTGAGGGACGTACCGGGGAGCTGTTTTTT.

The table lists this clone with a count of one. CDR3 sequence reads: CASSFPDGYGYTF. For the CDR3, the DNA is TGTGCCAGCAGCTTTCCGGACGGCTATGGCTACACCTTC. The chain carries TRBV5-4 and TRBJ1-2; D unclear. Germline V gene lookup returns CDR1 SGHNT and CDR2 YYREEE (reference sequence). The V end was cut by 2 bases, the J end by 4 bases, with 9 bases between. The CDR3 is 13 amino acids.

As concerns this clone: Additional DNA sequences in this sample encode the identical CDR3. The chain joins TRBV7-9 to TRBJ2-1, with a tentative D call TRBD2 (5 bases). V shed 0 bases and J shed 4 bases, with 10 bases lying between them. The germline V gene encodes CDR1 SEHNR and CDR2 FQNEAQ (reference sequence). The CDR3 extends over 15 amino acids. The CDR3 sequence: CASSLAGGPYNEQFF. The CDR3 bases are TGTGCCAGCAGCTTAGCTGGCGGGCCTTACAATGAGCAGTTCTTC.

This clone was picked up many times. The chain uses TRBV9 and TRBJ2-1; D possibly corresponds to TRBD2 (6 bases). This CDR3 spans 17 amino acids. The V gene's germline CDR1 is SGDLS and CDR2 YYNGEE. The V end lost 0 bases, the J end lost 3 bases, and 16 bases lay between the germline ends. The CDR3 DNA sequence: TGTGCCAGCAGCGTAGAGGGGTCGACTAGAGGCTACAATGAGCAGTTCTTC. Protein product: CASSVEGSTRGYNEQFF.

The chain uses TRBV20-1 and TRBJ1-5; D is possibly TRBD1 (5 bases). This CDR3 is 14 amino acids long. The germline gives CDR1 DFQATT, CDR2 SNEGSKA (reference sequence). The germline V and J ends were trimmed by 3 bases and 1 base, with 10 bases remaining between them. Here the CDR3 DNA reads TGCAGTGCTAGTGGAGGGGCCAGCAATCAGCCCCAGCATTTT. Translating it yields CSASGGASNQPQHF.

The genes are TRBV12-3 or TRBV12-4 and TRBJ1-2, with 7 bases that match TRBD1. The CDR3 is made up of 13 amino acids. Trimming took 5 bases from V and 8 from J; bases not matched to a gene: 8. The CDR3 region is CASSTGQVSGYTF. The CDR3 DNA reads as TGTGCCAGCAGTACCGGACAGGTTTCGGGCTACACCTTC.

The V gene is TRBV28, the J gene TRBJ2-7, with 9 bases that match TRBD2. CDR1 and CDR2 (germline): MDHEN, SYDVKM. V shed 4 bases and J 1 base; nucleotides not matched to a gene: 5. This CDR3 has 15 amino acids. The CDR3 loop reads CASSSTSGRSYEQYF. CDR3 DNA sequence: TGTGCCAGCAGTTCAACTAGCGGGCGTTCCTACGAGCAGTACTTC.

This rearrangement joins TRBV2 to TRBJ2-6; no clear D. Deletions cut 9 bases from V and 0 bases from J, with 3 bases between. The CDR3 covers 12 residues. The germline V gene encodes CDR1 SNHLY and CDR2 FYNNEI. CDR3 sequence: CARDSGANVLTF. CDR3 bases: TGTGCCAGGGACTCTGGGGCCAACGTCCTGACTTTC.

V usage is TRBV14 and J usage is TRBJ2-7; D remains unclear. CDR1 and CDR2 (germline): SGHDN, FVKESK. V gave up 1 base and J gave up 5 bases, with 3 bases separating them. The CDR3 extends over 11 amino acids. The CDR3 spells CASSQVNEQYF. The CDR3 DNA reads as TGTGCCAGCAGCCAAGTTAACGAGCAGTACTTC.

The table lists this clone with a count of one. This chain connects TRBV27 to TRBJ1-1; D gene uncertain. Germline loops: CDR1 MNHEY, CDR2 SMNVEV (reference sequence). The CDR3 runs 13 residues. V was cut by 8 bases and J by 1 base, with 11 bases left in between. Written as DNA, the CDR3 is TGTGCCAGCCGAGGTAATCGGAACACTGAAGCTTTCTTT. It yields the protein CASRGNRNTEAFF.

The chain is built from TRBV19 and TRBJ1-5; the D is unclear. Trimming removed 6 bases from V and 7 bases from J, with 10 bases in between. This CDR3 comprises 12 residues. Per germline, CDR1 LNHDA and CDR2 SQIVND (reference sequence). CDR3 loop: CASSVAKQPQHF. The DNA for the CDR3 is TGTGCCAGTAGCGTGGCGAAACAGCCCCAGCATTTT. The full variable domain, rest sourced from reference TRBV19 and TRBJ1-5, is DGGITQSPKYLFRKEGQNVTLSCEQNLNHDAMYWYRQDPGQGLRLIYYSQIVNDFQKGDIAEGYSVSREKKESFPLTVTSAQKNPTAFYLCASSVAKQPQHFGDGTRLSIL.

V is TRBV4-1 and J is TRBJ1-6; D uncertain. Per the germline V gene, CDR1 is MGHRA and CDR2 is YSYEKL. Trimming took 1 base from V and 7 from J, leaving 5 bases between them. The CDR3 length is 13 residues. The CDR3 coding sequence is TGCGCCAGCAGCCAAGTGGGGAATTCACCCCTCCACTTT. Its protein is CASSQVGNSPLHF.

The rearrangement joins TRBV7-8 to TRBJ2-1, with 7 bases lining up with TRBD1. Germline CDR1 and CDR2: SGHVS and FQNEAQ. The trim removed 4 bases at V and 4 bases at J, leaving 7 bases unmatched. The CDR3 sequence is 15 residues long. CDR3 nucleotides: TGTGCCAGCAGCTCACCGGGACAGATATACAATGAGCAGTTCTTC. As protein: CASSSPGQIYNEQFF.

This chain uses TRBV4-3 with TRBJ1-6, with 7 bases that match TRBD1. Germline V lookup: CDR1 LGHNA, CDR2 YSLEER. V was pared by 0 bases and J by 8 bases, with 4 bases of the junction left unmatched. This CDR3 is built from 15 residues. CDR3 residues: CASSQDRQGDSPLHF. As DNA, the CDR3 is TGCGCCAGCAGCCAAGATCGCCAGGGGGATTCACCCCTCCACTTT.

V is TRBV18 and J is TRBJ2-3; 11 bases are a match to TRBD2. In germline, CDR1 is KGHSH, CDR2 LQKENI. V dropped 5 bases and J dropped 1; count of bases not matched to a gene: 2. The length of the CDR3 is 15 residues. In nucleotides, the CDR3 is TGTGCCAGCTCAGGGACTAGCGGCGGCACAGATACGCAGTATTTT. Its protein is CASSGTSGGTDTQYF.

This clone was seen a few times. The rearrangement uses TRBV5-8 and TRBJ2-1; D not resolved. The CDR3 runs to 14 residues. Trimming pared 0 bases from V and 6 bases from J, leaving 10 bases between. The V gene's germline CDR1 is SGHTS and CDR2 YDEGEE. The CDR3 loop reads CASSLDPGRNEQFF. The CDR3 DNA sequence: TGTGCCAGCAGCTTGGACCCCGGGCGCAATGAGCAGTTCTTC.

This clone was counted once. This chain links TRBV6-1 with TRBJ2-1; D gene unclear. Germline V gene sequence: CDR1 MNHNS, CDR2 SASEGT. V lost 4 bases and J 0 bases, leaving 22 bases between the germline ends. The CDR3 has 19 residues. Here the CDR3 DNA reads TGTGCCAGCAGTGGCTTCGTTAGGAACGGCCTCCTCTCCTACAATGAGCAGTTCTTC. It yields the protein CASSGFVRNGLLSYNEQFF.

V usage is TRBV30 and J usage is TRBJ1-2; 8 nucleotides match TRBD1. V lost 3 bases and J lost 1; bases outside the gene matches: 13. CDR1 is GTSNPN, CDR2 SVGIG, per germline (reference sequence). The CDR3 totals 17 residues. The CDR3 loop reads CAWSVPGQVLINYGYTF. In DNA form, the CDR3 reads TGTGCCTGGAGCGTACCGGGACAGGTACTAATTAACTATGGCTACACCTTC.

This clone was detected a few times. The rearrangement uses TRBV19 and TRBJ1-2; TRBD1 might be the D (6 bases). V was trimmed by 9 bases and J by 7 bases, leaving 18 bases between them. The CDR3 is made up of 13 amino acids. Germline values: CDR1 LNHDA, CDR2 SQIVND (reference sequence). The CDR3: CASQRLGALGYTF. DNA for the CDR3: TGTGCCAGCCAGAGGTTGGGGGCCCTTGGCTACACCTTC.

This chain uses TRBV6-5 with TRBJ2-1, with 13 bases that match TRBD2. The CDR3 length is 15 residues. Germline CDR1 reads MNHEY; CDR2 reads SVGAGI. The junction had 9 bases not matched to a gene; V was cut back by 6 bases and J by 10 bases. CDR3 region: CASRSTSGRVEEQFF. Here the CDR3 DNA reads TGTGCCAGCAGGTCCACTAGCGGGAGGGTGGAGGAGCAGTTCTTC.

The chain links TRBV5-1 to TRBJ2-2; D ambiguous. The length of the CDR3 is 13 residues. Germline V gives CDR1 SGHRS, CDR2 YFSETQ. Trimming pared 6 bases from V and 2 bases from J, leaving 8 bases between. CDR3 region: CASNPENTGELFF. The DNA of the CDR3 is TGCGCCAGCAACCCAGAAAACACCGGGGAGCTGTTTTTT.